This is a list of T cell receptor beta chains from one sample in a study of blood T cell repertoires in COVID-19. TCRdb's table, derived via immunoSEQ multiplex PCR, lists solely in-frame clones and lacks some. The table includes over 400,000 clones, roughly 88% detected once. The source material was peripheral blood. The receptors here all came from a human donor in a cohort sampled during active COVID-19. The CDR3 runs from the conserved cysteine through the conserved F or W. The D gene is left open where the match is weak. The size of a clone is reported for some rows only, either as once, few or many, or as a class for expanded clones.

D gene | CDR3 length | J gene | clone size | V gene | CDR3 DNA | CDR3 protein
- | 13 | TRBJ1-2 | once | TRBV27 | TGTGCCAGCAGGCCATACGGTAACTATGGCTACACCTTC | CASRPYGNYGYTF
TRBD2 | 14 | TRBJ2-3 | - | TRBV7-6 | TGTGCCAGCAGCCAAGCGGGAGGCACAGATACGCAGTATTTT | CASSQAGGTDTQYF
- | 15 | TRBJ1-3 | - | TRBV21-1 | TGTGCCAGCCTCGTCAGGGGTCTCTTTGAAAACACCATATATTTT | CASLVRGLFENTIYF
- | 16 | TRBJ2-3 | - | TRBV5-1 | TGCGCCAGCAGCTTGGATATAGCGACCATCGTAGATACGCAGTATTTT | CASSLDIATIVDTQYF
- | 14 | TRBJ1-2 | - | TRBV19 | TGTGCCAGTAGTATAGACCCAGGGCCCTATGGCTACACCTTC | CASSIDPGPYGYTF
- | 14 | TRBJ1-2 | - | TRBV5-4 | TGTGCCAGCAGCTTGGTGAACCGGGGAGGTGGCTACACCTTC | CASSLVNRGGGYTF
TRBD2 | 17 | TRBJ2-3 | - | TRBV3-1/TRBV3-2 | TGTGCCAGCAGCCCTAGACTAGCGGGAGGGTTCACAGATACGCAGTATTTT | CASSPRLAGGFTDTQYF
TRBD1 | 17 | TRBJ2-2 | - | TRBV5-1 | TGCGCCAGCAGCTTGACGGGACCGGGACAGGGGTCCGGGGAGCTGTTTTTT | CASSLTGPGQGSGELFF
- | 14 | TRBJ2-7 | once | TRBV19 | TGTGCCAGTAGTATAGGCAGGGGATACCACGAGCAGTACTTC | CASSIGRGYHEQYF
- | 17 | TRBJ2-3 | once | TRBV21-1 | TGTGCCAGCAGCAAAGGGAAGAAAGAGCGGGGCACAGATACGCAGTATTTT | CASSKGKKERGTDTQYF
TRBD1 | 13 | TRBJ1-2 | - | TRBV29-1 | TGCAGCGTGAGGGACAGGGGATTTGGTGGCTACACCTTC | CSVRDRGFGGYTF
TRBD2 | 15 | TRBJ2-7 | - | TRBV6-5 | TGTGCCAGTTTCCCGACTAGCGGGAGCCCCTACGAGCAGTACTTC | CASFPTSGSPYEQYF
- | 14 | TRBJ2-1 | few | TRBV2 | TGTGCCAGCAGGGTCGGCGGCCAGTCGGTTGAGCAGTTCTTC | CASRVGGQSVEQFF
- | 15 | TRBJ2-1 | - | TRBV18 | TGTGCCAGCTCACCGGTACCTATTAAATACAATGAGCAGTTCTTC | CASSPVPIKYNEQFF
- | 11 | TRBJ1-2 | - | TRBV19 | TGTGCCAGTAGTGGGGGCGGCGGCTACACCTTC | CASSGGGGYTF
- | 15 | TRBJ2-5 | - | TRBV27 | TGTGCCAGCAGTTCCCGGGGTTGGATCCAAGAGACCCAGTACTTC | CASSSRGWIQETQYF
TRBD1 | 14 | TRBJ2-7 | - | TRBV28 | TGTGCCAGCAACTCCGGGGACAGGGGCTACGAGCAGTACTTC | CASNSGDRGYEQYF
TRBD1 | 17 | TRBJ2-6 | - | TRBV18 | TGTGCCAGCTCGACCAGGGGGAGAGGCTCTGGGGCCAACGTCCTGACTTTC | CASSTRGRGSGANVLTF
- | 13 | TRBJ1-2 | few | TRBV7-2 | TGTGCCAGCAGCCCGTCGGGTCCTCTGGGCTACACCTTC | CASSPSGPLGYTF
TRBD2 | 14 | TRBJ2-5 | - | TRBV14 | TGTGCCAGCAGCCGGCCAGCGGGAGTAGAGACCCAGTACTTC | CASSRPAGVETQYF
TRBD2 | 15 | TRBJ2-2 | - | TRBV6-5 | TGTGCCAGCAGACTGAAGCGGGAGGATCTCGGGGAGCTGTTTTTT | CASRLKREDLGELFF
TRBD2 | 15 | TRBJ2-1 | - | TRBV5-8 | TGTGCCAGCAGCTTGCGGGCTAGCGGGAGAGTTGAGCAGTTCTTC | CASSLRASGRVEQFF
TRBD1 | 17 | TRBJ1-2 | once | TRBV7-2 | TGTGCCAGCAGCGTAGAGAGAACAGGGGCCGCTTCCTATGGCTACACCTTC | CASSVERTGAASYGYTF
TRBD2 | 14 | TRBJ2-7 | - | TRBV30 | TGTGCCTGGAGTGTAGCGGGAGGTCCCTACGAGCAGTACTTC | CAWSVAGGPYEQYF
TRBD1 | 14 | TRBJ1-2 | - | TRBV28 | TGTGCCAGCAGTGGGACAGGGAAGTATACTGGCTACACCTTC | CASSGTGKYTGYTF